This TCR beta chain originates from a study of tumor-infiltrating lymphocytes in localized non-small cell lung cancer. Study-level background: Patients included smokers and never-smokers with various histologies, some sampled after neoadjuvant chemotherapy.

Measured with immunoSEQ multiplex PCR; TCRdb has only the in-frame clones, and not every one. The sample lists around 13,000 clones; approximately 62% were seen once. CDR3 size: 11 residues. The junction had 5 bases not matched to a gene; V was cut back by 9 bases and J by 7 bases. Germline V CDR1 and CDR2: LNHNV, YYDKDF (reference sequence). Study-level results: Different pieces of the same tissue were used for each assay. Available tissue quantity limited TCR sequencing to a patient subset.

Details on this clone: The antigen is undetermined.

Sequencing was done on a sample of uninvolved lung tissue not adjacent to the tumor. The chain couples TRBV15 to TRBJ1-2, with 7 nucleotides matching TRBD1. The sequence was collected from a human donor with non-small cell lung cancer. The CDR3 DNA reads as TGTGCCACGGAGGGGGCAATTGGCTACACCTTC. This gives the protein CATEGAIGYTF.